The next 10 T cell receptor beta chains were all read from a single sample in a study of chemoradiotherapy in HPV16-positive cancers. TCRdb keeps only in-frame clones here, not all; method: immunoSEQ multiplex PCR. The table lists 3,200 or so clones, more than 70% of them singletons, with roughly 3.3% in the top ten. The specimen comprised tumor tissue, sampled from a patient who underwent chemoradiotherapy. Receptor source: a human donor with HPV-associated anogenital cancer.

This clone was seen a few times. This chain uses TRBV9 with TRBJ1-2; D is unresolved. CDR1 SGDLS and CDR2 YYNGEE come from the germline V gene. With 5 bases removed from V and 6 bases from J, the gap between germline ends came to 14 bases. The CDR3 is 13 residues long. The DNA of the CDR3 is TGTGCCAGCAGGGAGACGATGAATCATGGCTACACCTTC. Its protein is CASRETMNHGYTF.

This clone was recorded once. This chain's CDR3 is CASSSTGSQRETQYF. In nucleotides, the CDR3 is TGTGCCAGCAGTTCCACCGGGTCCCAGCGAGAGACCCAGTACTTC. The chain links TRBV28 to TRBJ2-5; unclear D gene. Germline CDR1 reads MDHEN; CDR2 reads SYDVKM. The CDR3 runs to 15 residues. The V end was cut by 4 bases, the J end by 4 bases, with 16 bases between.

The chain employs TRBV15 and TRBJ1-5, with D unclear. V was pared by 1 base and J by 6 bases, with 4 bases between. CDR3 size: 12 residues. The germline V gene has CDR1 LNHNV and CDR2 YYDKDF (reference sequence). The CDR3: CATSRVGQPQHF. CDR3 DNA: TGTGCCACCAGCAGAGTGGGTCAGCCCCAGCATTTT. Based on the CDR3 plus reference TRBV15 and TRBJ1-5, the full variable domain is DAMVIQNPRYQVTQFGKPVTLSCSQTLNHNVMYWYQQKSSQAPKLLFHYYDKDFNNEADTPDNFQSRRPNTSFCFLDIRSPGLGDTAMYLCATSRVGQPQHFGDGTRLSIL.

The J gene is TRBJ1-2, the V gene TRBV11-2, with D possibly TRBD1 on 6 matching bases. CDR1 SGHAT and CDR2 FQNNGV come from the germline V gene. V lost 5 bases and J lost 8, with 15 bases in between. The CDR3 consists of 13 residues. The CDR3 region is CASSPGVAGGYTF. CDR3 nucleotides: TGTGCCAGCAGCCCAGGGGTGGCTGGCGGCTACACCTTC.

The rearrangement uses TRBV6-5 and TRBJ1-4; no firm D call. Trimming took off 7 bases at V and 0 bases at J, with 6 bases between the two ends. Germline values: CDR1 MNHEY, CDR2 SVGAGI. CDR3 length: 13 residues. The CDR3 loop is CASMETTNEKLFF. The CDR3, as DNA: TGTGCCAGCATGGAGACAACTAATGAAAAACTGTTTTTT.

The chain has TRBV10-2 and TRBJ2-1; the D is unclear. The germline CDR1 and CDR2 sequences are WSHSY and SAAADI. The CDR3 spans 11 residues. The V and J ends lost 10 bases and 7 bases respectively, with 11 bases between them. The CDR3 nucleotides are TGCGCCACCGGTCACGGGAATGAGCAGTTCTTC. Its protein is CATGHGNEQFF.

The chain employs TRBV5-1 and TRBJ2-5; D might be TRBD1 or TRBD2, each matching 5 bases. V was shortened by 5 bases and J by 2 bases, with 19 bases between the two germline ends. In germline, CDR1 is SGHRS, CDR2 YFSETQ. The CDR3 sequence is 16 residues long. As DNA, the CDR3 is TGCGCCAGCAGACCCACCCAAGGGGAGCGGCAAGAGACCCAGTACTTC. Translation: CASRPTQGERQETQYF.

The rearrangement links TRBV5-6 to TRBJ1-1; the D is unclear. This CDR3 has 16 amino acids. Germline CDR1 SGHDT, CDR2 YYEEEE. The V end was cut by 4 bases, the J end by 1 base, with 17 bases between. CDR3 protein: CASSRERARGNTEAFF. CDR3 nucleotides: TGTGCCAGCAGCCGGGAAAGGGCACGGGGGAACACTGAAGCTTTCTTT.

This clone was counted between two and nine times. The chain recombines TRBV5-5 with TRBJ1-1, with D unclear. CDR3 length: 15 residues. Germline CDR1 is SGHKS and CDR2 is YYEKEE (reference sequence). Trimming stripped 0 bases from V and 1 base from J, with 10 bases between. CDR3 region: CASSLGQAGNTEAFF. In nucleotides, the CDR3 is TGTGCCAGCAGCTTGGGGCAGGCGGGGAACACTGAAGCTTTCTTT.

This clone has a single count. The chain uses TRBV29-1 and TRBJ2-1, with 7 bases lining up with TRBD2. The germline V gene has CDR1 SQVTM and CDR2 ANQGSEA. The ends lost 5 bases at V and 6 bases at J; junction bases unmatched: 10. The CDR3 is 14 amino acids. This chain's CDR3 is CSVSRRESINEQFF. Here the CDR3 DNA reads TGCAGCGTTTCCAGGCGGGAGTCGATCAATGAGCAGTTCTTC.